A selection of T cell receptor beta chains follows, all from one sample in a study of CD4 T cells in relation to SARS-CoV-2 and coronaviruses. Profiling relied on immunoSEQ multiplex PCR, and the TCRdb table lists in-frame clones only, not all of them. Of about 36,000 clones listed, 77% are singletons. These receptors' antigens are unknown. The sequencing sample was made of memory CD4+ T cells from PBMCs, cultured in vitro. The receptor set was obtained from an adult with COVID-19. CDR3s include the opening cysteine and the closing phenylalanine or tryptophan. D genes are given only for firm matches. The size of a clone is reported for some rows only, either as once, few or many, or as a class for expanded clones.

V gene: TRBV4-3; J gene: TRBJ1-2; clone size: .; D gene: .; CDR3 DNA: TGCGCCAGCAGCCAAGACTCTGTAGGGTTCGACTATGGCTACACCTTC; CDR3 protein: CASSQDSVGFDYGYTF
V gene: TRBV5-4; J gene: TRBJ1-5; clone size: .; D gene: .; CDR3 DNA: TGTGCCAGCAGCTTACAGGGCCAAAAGCCCCAGCATTTT; CDR3 protein: CASSLQGQKPQHF
V gene: TRBV5-1; J gene: TRBJ2-5; clone size: .; D gene: TRBD1; CDR3 DNA: TGCGCCAGCAGCAGAACAGGGGGAGAAGAGACCCAGTACTTC; CDR3 protein: CASSRTGGEETQYF
V gene: TRBV28; J gene: TRBJ1-6; clone size: few; D gene: TRBD1; CDR3 DNA: TGTGCCAGCAGTTCCCCGGACAGGGACAATTCACCCCTCCACTTT; CDR3 protein: CASSSPDRDNSPLHF
V gene: TRBV30; J gene: TRBJ1-6; clone size: .; D gene: .; CDR3 DNA: TGTGCCTGGAGTACAGGACATACGTCAAGCTCCTATAATTCACCCCTCCACTTT; CDR3 protein: CAWSTGHTSSSYNSPLHF
V gene: TRBV6-5; J gene: TRBJ2-5; clone size: .; D gene: .; CDR3 DNA: TGTGCCAGCAGTTACTCGAGGGGGGTTGAGACCCAGTACTTC; CDR3 protein: CASSYSRGVETQYF
V gene: TRBV5-4; J gene: TRBJ2-5; clone size: .; D gene: TRBD1; CDR3 DNA: TGTGCCAGCAGCACACAGGGGGCGAGCGTCCAAGAGACCCAGTACTTC; CDR3 protein: CASSTQGASVQETQYF
V gene: TRBV3-1/TRBV3-2; J gene: TRBJ2-1; clone size: .; D gene: .; CDR3 DNA: TGTGCCAGCAGCCAAGGGCTTTTCGCGCTTAATGAGCAGTTCTTC; CDR3 protein: CASSQGLFALNEQFF
V gene: TRBV10-3; J gene: TRBJ2-7; clone size: .; D gene: .; CDR3 DNA: TGTGCCATCATGGGGGTGTCGCCCTACGAGCAGTACTTC; CDR3 protein: CAIMGVSPYEQYF
V gene: TRBV19; J gene: TRBJ1-6; clone size: once; D gene: .; CDR3 DNA: TGTGCCAGTAGTGCAGGGGACTCCTATAATTCACCCCTCCACTTT; CDR3 protein: CASSAGDSYNSPLHF
V gene: TRBV6-6; J gene: TRBJ1-1; clone size: .; D gene: .; CDR3 DNA: TGTGCCAGCAGGTTACACGAGGGATCGAACACTGAAGCTTTCTTT; CDR3 protein: CASRLHEGSNTEAFF
V gene: TRBV18; J gene: TRBJ2-5; clone size: .; D gene: TRBD2; CDR3 DNA: TGTGCCAGCTCACCTGAAGCGGGAGGGCAGGAGACCCAGTACTTC; CDR3 protein: CASSPEAGGQETQYF
V gene: TRBV7-2; J gene: TRBJ2-5; clone size: .; D gene: .; CDR3 DNA: TGTGCCAGCAGCTTAAGGAGGTACCAAGAGACCCAGTACTTC; CDR3 protein: CASSLRRYQETQYF
V gene: TRBV6-5; J gene: TRBJ2-1; clone size: .; D gene: .; CDR3 DNA: TGTGCCAGCAGTCTTGTGGGGGGCGGCTACAATGAGCAGTTCTTC; CDR3 protein: CASSLVGGGYNEQFF
V gene: TRBV13; J gene: TRBJ2-3; clone size: .; D gene: TRBD1; CDR3 DNA: TGTGCCAGCAGCGTGGGACAGGCCACAGATACGCAGTATTTT; CDR3 protein: CASSVGQATDTQYF